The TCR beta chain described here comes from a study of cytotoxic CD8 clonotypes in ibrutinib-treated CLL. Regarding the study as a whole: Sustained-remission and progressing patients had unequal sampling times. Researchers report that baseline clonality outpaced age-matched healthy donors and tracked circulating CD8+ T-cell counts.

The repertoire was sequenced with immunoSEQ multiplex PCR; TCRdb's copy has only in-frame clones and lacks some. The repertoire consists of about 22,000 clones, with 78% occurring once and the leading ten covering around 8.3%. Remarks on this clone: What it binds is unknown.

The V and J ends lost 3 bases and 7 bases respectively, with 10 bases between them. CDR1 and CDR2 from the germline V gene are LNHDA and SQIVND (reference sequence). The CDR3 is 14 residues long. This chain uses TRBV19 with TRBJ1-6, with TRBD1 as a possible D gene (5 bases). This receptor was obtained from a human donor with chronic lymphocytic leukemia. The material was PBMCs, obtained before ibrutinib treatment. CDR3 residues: CASSIRTLNSPLHF. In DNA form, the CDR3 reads TGTGCCAGTAGTATCAGGACACTAAATTCACCCCTCCACTTT.